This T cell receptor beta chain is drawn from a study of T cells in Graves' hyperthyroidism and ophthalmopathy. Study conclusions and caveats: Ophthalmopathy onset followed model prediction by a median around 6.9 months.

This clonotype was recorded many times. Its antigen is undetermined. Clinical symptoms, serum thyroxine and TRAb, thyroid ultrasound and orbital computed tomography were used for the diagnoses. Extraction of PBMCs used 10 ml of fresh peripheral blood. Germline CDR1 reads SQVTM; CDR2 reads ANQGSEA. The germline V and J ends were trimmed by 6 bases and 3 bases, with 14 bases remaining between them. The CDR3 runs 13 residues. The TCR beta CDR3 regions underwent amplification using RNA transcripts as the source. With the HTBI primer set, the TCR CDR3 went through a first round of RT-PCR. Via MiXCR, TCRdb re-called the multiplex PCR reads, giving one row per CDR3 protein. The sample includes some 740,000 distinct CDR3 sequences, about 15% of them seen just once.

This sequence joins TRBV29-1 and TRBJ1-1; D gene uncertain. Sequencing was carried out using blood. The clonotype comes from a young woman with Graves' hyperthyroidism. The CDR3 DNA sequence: TGCAGCGTCCAGGACGGCGGGGACACTGAAGCTTTCTTT. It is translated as CSVQDGGDTEAFF.